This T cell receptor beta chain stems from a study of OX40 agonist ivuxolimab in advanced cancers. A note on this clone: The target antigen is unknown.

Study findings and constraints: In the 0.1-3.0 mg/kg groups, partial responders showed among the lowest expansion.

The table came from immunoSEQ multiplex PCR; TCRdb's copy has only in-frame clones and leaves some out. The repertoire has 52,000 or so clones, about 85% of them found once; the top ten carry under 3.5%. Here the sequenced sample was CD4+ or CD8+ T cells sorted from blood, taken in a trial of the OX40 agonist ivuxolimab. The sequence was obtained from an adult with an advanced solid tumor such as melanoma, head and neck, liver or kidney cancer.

The chain's CDR3 is CASSAGSDQPQHF. The CDR3 DNA follows: TGTGCCAGCAGTGCAGGGTCGGATCAGCCCCAGCATTTT. The J gene is TRBJ1-5, the V gene TRBV2, with D maybe TRBD1 (5 bases). This CDR3 contains 13 residues. Germline CDR1 reads SNHLY; CDR2 reads FYNNEI. V dropped 4 bases and J dropped 5 bases, with 9 bases sitting between them.